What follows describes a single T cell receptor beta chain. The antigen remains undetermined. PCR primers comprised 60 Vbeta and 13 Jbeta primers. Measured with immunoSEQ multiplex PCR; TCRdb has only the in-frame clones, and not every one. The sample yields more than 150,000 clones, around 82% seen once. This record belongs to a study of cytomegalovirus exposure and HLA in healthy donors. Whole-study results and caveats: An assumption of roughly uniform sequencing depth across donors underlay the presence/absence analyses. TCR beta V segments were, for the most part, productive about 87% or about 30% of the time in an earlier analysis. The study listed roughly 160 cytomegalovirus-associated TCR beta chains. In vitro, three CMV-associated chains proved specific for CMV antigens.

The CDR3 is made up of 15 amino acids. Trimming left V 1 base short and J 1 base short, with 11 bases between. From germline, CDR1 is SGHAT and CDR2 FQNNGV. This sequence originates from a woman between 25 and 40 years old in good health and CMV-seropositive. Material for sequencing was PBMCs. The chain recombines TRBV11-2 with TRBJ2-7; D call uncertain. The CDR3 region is CASSLGAPWSYEQYF. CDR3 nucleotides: TGTGCCAGCAGCTTAGGGGCCCCTTGGTCCTACGAGCAGTACTTC.